What follows is one T cell receptor beta chain and its context. This clonotype came up many times. No antigen is known for it. Base quality data are lacking; no much larger clone is found one base away. A patient counted as having stable Graves' hyperthyroidism if no progression to ophthalmopathy occurred over 18 months of follow-up. Hyperthyroidism patients were newly diagnosed, had a disease duration of under 2 months, and were aged 18 to 65 years. Patients with uncontrolled infections, other autoimmune diseases, pregnancy or lactation were excluded. Clinical symptoms, serum thyroxine and TRAb, thyroid ultrasound, and orbital computed tomography formed the basis for the diagnoses. PBMCs were isolated from 7.5 to 10 ml of fresh peripheral blood by Ficoll-Paque density gradient centrifugation. Trizol reagent was used to extract total RNA, and RNA quality was then checked on an Agilent 2100 Bioanalyzer.

From cysteine to phenylalanine, the CDR3 is 14 amino acids long. Here the CDR3 DNA is all that survives: 42 bases in frame from base 1. As encoded in the germline V gene, CDR1 is SGDLS while CDR2 is YYNGEE. The junction shows trimming of 3 bases on V and 5 bases on J, plus 12 bases between the germline ends. The source of the sample is a study of T cells in Graves' hyperthyroidism and ophthalmopathy (dated by TCRdb to the late 2010s). In the study overall: Peripheral blood was collected at initial diagnosis, before any treatment. To identify TCR V-J signatures that set the groups apart, the researchers used a discovery cohort of 100 patients, made up of roughly 45 with Graves' ophthalmopathy and 57 with stable Graves' hyperthyroidism. An independent validation cohort of fewer than 20 hyperthyroidism patients and over 15 patients who later progressed to ophthalmopathy tested prospective prediction of ophthalmopathy. The roughly 90 discovery patients were divided at random into training and test sets in a 7:3 ratio. Thyroid tissue and blood T-cell repertoires from over 5 Graves' hyperthyroidism patients were also compared in the study. Following sampling, methimazole starting at 30 mg daily was given to hyperthyroidism patients, and high-dose intravenous methylprednisolone was given to ophthalmopathy patients. The paper describes TCR Vbeta CDR3 sequencing of some 130 peripheral blood samples, made up of some 40 ophthalmopathy patients, 70 to 75 hyperthyroidism patients and roughly 17 progressor patients.

TCR beta CDR3 regions were amplified from RNA transcripts. The TCR CDR3 was subjected to a first round of RT-PCR using the HTBI primer set and the Qiagen OneStep RT-PCR kit. The libraries were constructed in a second round of multiplex PCR and then size-selected and purified. Paired-end sequencing of the libraries was performed with 100 bp reads on an Illumina HiSeq2000. The source study handled its data this way. SOAPnuke was used to process the raw data, throwing out any read that contained adapters or uncalled bases, had a mean Phred below 15, or lacked an exact constant-primer or identifier match. COPE v1.2.5 was used to merge high-quality paired reads, and clonotypes were defined as unique nucleotide sequences. MiTCR v1.1 was used to align clonotypes to the IMGT TRBV, TRBD and TRBJ reference segments. The analysis included only V-J combinations with a frequency above 0.0001, which together covered 98% to 99.2% of the repertoires. The TCS score was defined as the ratio of F50 (clonal expansion) to E x V (chaos), calculated using BLOSUM62-based TCRdist between CDR3 peptides within each V-J. Welch's t-statistics and random forest reduced roughly 530 V-J features to roughly 13, which were used in a naive Bayes classifier (R e1071). Through fastp at Q25 and MiXCR, TCRdb rebuilt clones from the public reads, retaining in-frame beta chains. Merged by CDR3 protein, the rows form single entries marked with the most common genes and DNA. These V and J calls derive from TCRdb rather than the authors' analysis. Present in this sample are around 200,000 distinct CDR3 sequences, about a sixth of which were seen just once. About 45% of the sample lies in the top ten.

Broad study findings and their caveats: No statistical method was used to set the sample size in advance, and investigators knew the group allocation. In validation, the model predicted progression to ophthalmopathy a median of about 6.5 months before onset, with approximately 71% sensitivity and nearly 75% specificity. A model built on a 13 V-J signature distinguished ophthalmopathy from stable hyperthyroidism, reaching 85% to 90% sensitivity and around 81% specificity in cross-validation and 80%/75% in testing. Most expanded thyroid clonotypes (frequency above 0.001) were also found in blood, which suggests that blood repertoires may mirror thyroid immune responses.

This chain joins TRBV9 to TRBJ1-5; the D gene is possibly TRBD1, with 6 bases matching. The origin of this receptor is a man between 35 and 55 years old with Graves' hyperthyroidism. The sequencing sample was made of blood. The bases read TGTGCCAGCAGCGGAGGGGGGTTGCATCAGCCCCAGCATTTT. It translates as CASSGGGLHQPQHF.